Below, one TCR beta chain is given with its context. The antigen remains undetermined. This CDR3 has 17 amino acids. Germline V gene lookup returns CDR1 SGDLS and CDR2 YYNGEE. V was pared by 0 bases and J by 7 bases, with 8 bases of the junction left unmatched. This sample is drawn from a study of OX40 agonist ivuxolimab in advanced cancers. Study-level results: Clones of CD4+ and CD8+ blood T cells grew by week 6 at doses of 0.1 to 3.0 mg/kg. On average, CD8+ T cells showed a greater number of expanded clones than CD4+.

The data were produced by immunoSEQ multiplex PCR, yet TCRdb's version contains in-frame clones alone and is incomplete. The table records approximately 82,000 clones, approximately 85% of them present only once. The clonotype originates from an adult with an advanced solid tumor such as melanoma, head and neck, liver or kidney cancer. Sequencing was performed on CD4+ or CD8+ T cells sorted from blood, taken in a trial of the OX40 agonist ivuxolimab. This chain uses TRBV9 with TRBJ2-2; 11 bases match TRBD2. In nucleotides, the CDR3 is TGTGCCAGCAGCGTAGAACTTAGCGGGGGGGCTGGCGGGGAGCTGTTTTTT. Amino acids: CASSVELSGGAGGELFF.